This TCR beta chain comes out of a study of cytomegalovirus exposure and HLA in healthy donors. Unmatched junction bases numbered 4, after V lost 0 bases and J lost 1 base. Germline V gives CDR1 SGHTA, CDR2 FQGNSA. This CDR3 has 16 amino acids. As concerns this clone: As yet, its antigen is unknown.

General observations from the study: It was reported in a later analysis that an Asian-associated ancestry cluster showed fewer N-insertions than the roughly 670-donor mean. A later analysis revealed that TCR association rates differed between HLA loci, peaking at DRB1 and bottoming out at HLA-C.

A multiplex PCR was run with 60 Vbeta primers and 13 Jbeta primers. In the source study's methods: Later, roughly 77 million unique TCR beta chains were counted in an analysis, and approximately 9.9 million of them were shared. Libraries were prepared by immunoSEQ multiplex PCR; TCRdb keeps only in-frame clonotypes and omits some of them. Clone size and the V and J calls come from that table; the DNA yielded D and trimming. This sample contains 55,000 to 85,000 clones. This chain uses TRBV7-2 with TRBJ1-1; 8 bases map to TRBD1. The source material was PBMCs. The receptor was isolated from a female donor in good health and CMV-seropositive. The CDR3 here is CASSLALGTGNTEAFF. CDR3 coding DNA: TGTGCCAGCAGCTTAGCGCTAGGGACAGGGAACACTGAAGCTTTCTTT.